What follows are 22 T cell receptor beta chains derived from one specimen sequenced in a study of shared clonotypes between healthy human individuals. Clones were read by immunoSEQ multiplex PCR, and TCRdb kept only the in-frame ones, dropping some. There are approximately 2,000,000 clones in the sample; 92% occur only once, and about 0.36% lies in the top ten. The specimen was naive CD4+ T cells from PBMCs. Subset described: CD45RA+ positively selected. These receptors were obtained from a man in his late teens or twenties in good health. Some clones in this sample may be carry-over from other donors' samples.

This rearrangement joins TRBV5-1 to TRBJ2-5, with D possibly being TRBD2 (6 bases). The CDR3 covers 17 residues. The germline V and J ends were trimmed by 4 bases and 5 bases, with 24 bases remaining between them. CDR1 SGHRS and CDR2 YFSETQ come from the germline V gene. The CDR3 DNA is TGCGCCAGCAGCAAAAATCCGGGACTCACTTCAGGGGAGACCCAGTACTTC. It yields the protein CASSKNPGLTSGETQYF. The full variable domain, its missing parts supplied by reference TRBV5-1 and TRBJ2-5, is KAGVTQTPRYLIKTRGQQVTLSCSPISGHRSVSWYQQTPGQGLQFLFEYFSETQRNKGNFPGRFSGRQFSNSRSEMNVSTLELGDSALYLCASSKNPGLTSGETQYFGPGTRLLVL.

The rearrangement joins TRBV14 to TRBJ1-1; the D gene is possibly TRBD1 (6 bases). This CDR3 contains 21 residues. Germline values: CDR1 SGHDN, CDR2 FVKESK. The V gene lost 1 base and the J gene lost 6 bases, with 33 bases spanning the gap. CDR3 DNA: TGTGCCAGCAGCCAAGTGAACTCCAAGGGAGCAGGGGCTAATATTGGAGCTGAAGCTTTCTTT. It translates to CASSQVNSKGAGANIGAEAFF.

CDR3 loop: CASTLAGGNTGELFF. CDR3 in DNA: TGTGCCAGCACCTTGGCAGGGGGGAACACCGGGGAGCTGTTTTTT. The V gene is TRBV6-5, the J gene TRBJ2-2, with 7 bases identical to TRBD1. Per germline, CDR1 MNHEY and CDR2 SVGAGI. After removal of 7 bases from V and 1 base from J, the junction contained 6 bases not matched to a gene. The CDR3 spans 15 residues.

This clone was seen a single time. CDR3 region: CASSLRQANYGYTF. The CDR3 DNA reads as TGTGCCAGCAGCTTAAGACAGGCCAACTATGGCTACACCTTC. The rearrangement joins TRBV7-9 to TRBJ1-2; weak D call: TRBD1 (6 bases). Germline V gene lookup returns CDR1 SEHNR and CDR2 FQNEAQ (reference sequence). Trimming took off 2 bases at V and 2 bases at J, with 9 bases between the two ends. The CDR3 runs 14 residues.

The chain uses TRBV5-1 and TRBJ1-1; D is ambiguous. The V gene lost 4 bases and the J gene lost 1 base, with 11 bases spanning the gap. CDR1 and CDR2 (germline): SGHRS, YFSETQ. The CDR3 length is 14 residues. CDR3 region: CASSGGPTNTEAFF. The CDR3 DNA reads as TGCGCCAGCAGCGGCGGACCGACGAACACTGAAGCTTTCTTT.

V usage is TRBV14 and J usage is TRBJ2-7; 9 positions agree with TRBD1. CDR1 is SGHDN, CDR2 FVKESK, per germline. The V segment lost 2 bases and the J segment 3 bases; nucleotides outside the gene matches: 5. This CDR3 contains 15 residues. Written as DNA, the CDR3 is TGTGCCAGCAGCCAACAACCGGGACAGGGCTACGAGCAGTACTTC. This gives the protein CASSQQPGQGYEQYF.

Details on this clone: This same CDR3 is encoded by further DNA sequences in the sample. CDR3: CASSLGPSSYEQYF. In nucleotides, the CDR3 is TGTGCCAGCAGCTTAGGCCCCAGCTCCTACGAGCAGTACTTC. This rearrangement joins TRBV7-2 to TRBJ2-7; no clear D gene. The CDR3 covers 14 residues. The ends were cut back, 1 base at V and 0 bases at J, with 7 bases in the middle. Germline CDR1 is SGHTA and CDR2 is FQGNSA. The whole variable domain, remainder taken from reference TRBV7-2 and TRBJ2-7, is GAGVSQSPSNKVTEKGKDVELRCDPISGHTALYWYRQSLGQGLEFLIYFQGNSAPDKSGLPSDRFSAERTGGSVSTLTIQRTQQEDSAVYLCASSLGPSSYEQYFGPGTRLTVT.

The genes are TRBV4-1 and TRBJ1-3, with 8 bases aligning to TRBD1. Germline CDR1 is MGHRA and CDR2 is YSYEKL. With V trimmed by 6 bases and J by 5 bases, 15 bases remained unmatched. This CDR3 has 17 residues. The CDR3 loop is CASSRPPTGDGRNTIYF. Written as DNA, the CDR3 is TGCGCCAGCAGTCGCCCCCCGACAGGGGACGGAAGAAACACCATATATTTT.

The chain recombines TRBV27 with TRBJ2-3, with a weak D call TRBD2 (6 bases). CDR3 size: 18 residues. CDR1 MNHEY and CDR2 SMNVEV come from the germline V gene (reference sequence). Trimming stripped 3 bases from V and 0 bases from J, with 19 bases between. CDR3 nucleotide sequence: TGTGCCAGCAGTTTCTCTTGGAGGGACGGTCGAAGCACAGATACGCAGTATTTT. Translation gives CASSFSWRDGRSTDTQYF.

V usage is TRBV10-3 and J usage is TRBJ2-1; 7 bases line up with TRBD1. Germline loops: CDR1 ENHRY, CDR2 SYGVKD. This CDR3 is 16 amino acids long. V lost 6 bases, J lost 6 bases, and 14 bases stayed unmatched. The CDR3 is CAIRTGLGAEGNEQFF. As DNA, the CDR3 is TGTGCCATCAGGACAGGGTTAGGGGCCGAAGGCAATGAGCAGTTCTTC.

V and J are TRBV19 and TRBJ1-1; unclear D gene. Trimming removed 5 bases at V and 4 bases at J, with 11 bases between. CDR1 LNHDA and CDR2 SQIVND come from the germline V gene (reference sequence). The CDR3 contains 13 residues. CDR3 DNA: TGTGCCAGTAGTCGAAGAGGATTCACTGAAGCTTTCTTT. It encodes CASSRRGFTEAFF.

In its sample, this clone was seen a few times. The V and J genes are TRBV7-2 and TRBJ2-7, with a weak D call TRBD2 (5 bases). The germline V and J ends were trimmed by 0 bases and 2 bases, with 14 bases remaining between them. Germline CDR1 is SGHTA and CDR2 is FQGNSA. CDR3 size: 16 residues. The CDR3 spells CASSLASVSGAYEQYF. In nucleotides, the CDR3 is TGTGCCAGCAGCTTAGCTAGTGTGAGCGGAGCCTACGAGCAGTACTTC.

Here the CDR3 DNA reads TGCAGCGTTGAGGGGGAAACAGATACGCAGTATTTT. Protein sequence: CSVEGETDTQYF. J is TRBJ2-3 and V is TRBV29-1; D is tentatively TRBD1 or TRBD2 (5 bases each). Germline assignment: CDR1 SQVTM and CDR2 ANQGSEA. This CDR3 contains 12 residues. The V end was cut by 3 bases, the J end by 3 bases, with 7 bases between.

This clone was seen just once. The CDR3 DNA is TGTGCCAGCAGTGAATCAGGGGTTACCTACGAGCAGTACTTC. Translating gives CASSESGVTYEQYF. This sequence joins TRBV25-1 and TRBJ2-7; perhaps TRBD1 as D (6 bases). This CDR3 is built from 14 residues. Germline lookup yields CDR1 MGHDK and CDR2 SYGVNS. The V end lost 1 base, the J end lost 2 bases, and 9 bases lay between the germline ends.

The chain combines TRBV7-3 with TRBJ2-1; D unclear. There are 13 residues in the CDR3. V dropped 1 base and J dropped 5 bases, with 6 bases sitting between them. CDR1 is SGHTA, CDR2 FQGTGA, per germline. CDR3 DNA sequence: TGTGCCAGCAGCTTAAATTCTGACAATGAGCAGTTCTTC. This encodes CASSLNSDNEQFF.

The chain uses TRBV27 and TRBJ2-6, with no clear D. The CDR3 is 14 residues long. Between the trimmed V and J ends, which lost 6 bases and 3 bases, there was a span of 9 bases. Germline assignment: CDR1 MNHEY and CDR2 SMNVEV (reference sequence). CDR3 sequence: CASREVGGANVLTF. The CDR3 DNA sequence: TGTGCCAGCAGAGAGGTGGGTGGGGCCAACGTCCTGACTTTC.

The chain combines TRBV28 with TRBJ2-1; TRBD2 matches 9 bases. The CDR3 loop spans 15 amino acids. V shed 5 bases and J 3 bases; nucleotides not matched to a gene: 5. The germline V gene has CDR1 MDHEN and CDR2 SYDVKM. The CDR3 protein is CASSGGGDIYNEQFF. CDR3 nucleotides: TGTGCCAGCAGTGGCGGGGGGGATATCTACAATGAGCAGTTCTTC.

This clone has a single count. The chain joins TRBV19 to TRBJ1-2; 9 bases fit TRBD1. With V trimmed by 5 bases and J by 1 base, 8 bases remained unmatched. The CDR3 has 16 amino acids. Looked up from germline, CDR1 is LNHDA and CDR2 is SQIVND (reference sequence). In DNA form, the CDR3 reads TGTGCCAGTAGTTCCCAAGAGGACAGGGGTAACTATGGCTACACCTTC. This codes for CASSSQEDRGNYGYTF.

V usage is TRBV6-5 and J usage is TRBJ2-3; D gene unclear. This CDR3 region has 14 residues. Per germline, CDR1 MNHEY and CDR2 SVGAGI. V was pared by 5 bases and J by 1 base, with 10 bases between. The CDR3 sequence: CASSRTDRTDTQYF. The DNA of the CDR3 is TGTGCCAGCAGTCGGACGGATCGCACAGATACGCAGTATTTT.

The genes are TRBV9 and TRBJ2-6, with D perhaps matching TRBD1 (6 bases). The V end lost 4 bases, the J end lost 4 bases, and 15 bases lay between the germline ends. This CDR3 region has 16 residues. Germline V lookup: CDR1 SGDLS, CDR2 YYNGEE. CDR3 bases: TGTGCCAGCAGCTCCACCGGGACATCGGGGGCCAACGTCCTGACTTTC. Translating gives CASSSTGTSGANVLTF.

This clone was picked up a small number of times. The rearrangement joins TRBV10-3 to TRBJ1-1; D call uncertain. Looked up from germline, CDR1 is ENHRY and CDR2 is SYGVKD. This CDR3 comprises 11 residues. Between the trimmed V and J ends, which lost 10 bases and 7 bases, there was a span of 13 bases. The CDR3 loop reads CATTNDGEAFF. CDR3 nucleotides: TGTGCCACGACAAACGACGGTGAAGCTTTCTTT.

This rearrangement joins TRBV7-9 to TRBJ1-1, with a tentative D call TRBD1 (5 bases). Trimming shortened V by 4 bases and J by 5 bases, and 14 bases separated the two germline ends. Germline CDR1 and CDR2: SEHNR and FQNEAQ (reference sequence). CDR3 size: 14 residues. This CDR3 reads CASSSEREGTEAFF. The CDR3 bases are TGTGCCAGCAGCTCTGAGCGGGAGGGGACTGAAGCTTTCTTT.